This paragraph reports one TCR beta chain. It has no known antigen specificity. No much larger clonotype is one base removed from it; base qualities were not supplied. This sample stems from a study of shared clonotypes between healthy human individuals (dated by TCRdb to the early 2020s). Regarding the research as a whole: A couple of women and three men aged 18 to 49 years were included in the cohort. For each donor, three plates each were used for CD4 naive and CD4 memory, two plates were used for CD8 naive, and one plate was used for CD8 memory. The study deeply sequenced blood TCR repertoires of about 5 healthy adults to estimate repertoire size and the extent of clonotype sharing between individuals. To increase sequencing depth and limit assay-specific biases, different laboratories used diverse techniques to prepare libraries and sequence TCR repertoires. Each donor's leukapheresis produced roughly between roughly 0.85 and 10 billion PBMCs.

The donors were healthy, HIV-negative adults who had no recently reported acute infections or vaccinations. Only Caucasian adults living in Nashville, Tennessee, USA were represented among the donors. CD4+ T cells were enriched through magnetic negative selection, after which naive cells were positively selected on CD45RA and the remaining negative fraction served as the memory subset. Blood was collected by leukapheresis, and PBMCs were isolated by Ficoll-Histopaque density gradient centrifugation and then cryopreserved in liquid nitrogen vapor phase. Purity and quantity of every magnetically sorted T cell population were checked by analytical flow cytometry. Genomic DNA was isolated from every sorted fraction and measured by UV absorbance on a Nanodrop 2000c. Using the deep immunoSEQ assay, multiplex PCR amplified TCR CDR3 regions from genomic DNA. For each cell subset, the extracted genomic DNA was distributed evenly across all wells of several immunoSEQ 96-well plates, and each plate served as one replicate. Each replicate PCR for sorted subsets received about 180 ng genomic DNA, equal to tens of thousands of T cell genomes. Purified libraries were measured with a Qubit 3.0 fluorometer, size-checked on a Bioanalyzer 2100, and measured again with the KAPA Library Quantification kit. A separate single-read 150-cycle Illumina NextSeq 550 flow cell was used to sequence each immunoSEQ 96-well plate. Per the original workflow: The immunoSEQ output contained only junctional sequences without quality scores, so filtering could not match that applied to full-length reads. Sequences were annotated with PyIR, a Python wrapper for IgBLAST v1.9, using IMGT germline references to assign V/J genes and CDR3. Reads with weak V/J assignments (E-value above 1e-6), missing CDR3, stop codons, out-of-frame junctions, or ambiguous translated residues were removed. A V3J clonotype was defined by an identical inferred V gene, J gene, and CDR3 amino acid sequence. Percentage overlap between repertoires was computed as shared unique clonotypes divided by the size of the smaller repertoire. Three approaches were used to assess repertoire richness: RTK rarefaction, the Chao1 estimator, and Recon v2.1 estimates of unobserved clonotypes. OLGA was used to compute generation probabilities for all TCRbeta clonotypes that the gDNA method yielded from several donors. As stored in TCRdb, this immuneACCESS dataset retains in-frame rearrangements with V and J assigned. A fraction of the clones does not appear; measured against another copy, unresolved V genes explain less than half of the discrepancy, and the remainder lacks a known reason. Clonal size and the V and J genes are those of that table, whereas D and trimming came from the DNA. The sample table holds 2 million to 3 million clones, of which roughly 93% were seen once. About 0.39% of the sample is taken by the ten largest.

What the study reported, not specific to this receptor: Sampling was restricted to blood, and TCR repertoires in tissues likely differ from the TCR repertoires found in blood. Even with the large sequencing depth, rarefaction of the sorted-subset datasets indicated that sequencing was incomplete. Compared with non-shared clonotypes, the clonotypes found in all four sorted-subset donors had higher generation probabilities. Naive subsets generally had larger estimated clonotype richness than memory subsets. Based on pairwise subsampling, the degree of clonotype sharing among donors was expected to be affected by sequencing depth. Because the study included only a small number of donors, the genetic and exposure-history diversity represented was limited. Approximately 4.8% of naive CD4, 3.5% of naive CD8, roughly 2.4% of memory CD4, and approximately 0.4% of memory CD8 clonotypes were shared across four donors.

V gives up 0 bases and J gives up 10 bases, and the segment between their germline ends measures 10 bases. The CDR3 numbers 13 residues from cysteine through phenylalanine. The sequence is cut down to CDR3 DNA, 39 bases in frame from base 1. The germline V gene sets CDR1 to LGHNA and CDR2 to YNFKEQ. Here the chain combines TRBV4-2 and TRBJ2-1; the D region is possibly TRBD1 or TRBD2, each matching across 5 bases. The TCR sequence derives from a young man in good health. Some clones in this sample may be carry-over from other donors' samples. The sample was naive CD4+ T cells from PBMCs. In the paper's terms, the cell subset or site label means: CD45RA+ positively selected. The DNA sequence reads TGTGCCAGCAGCCAAGAAGGAAGGGACGAGCAGTTCTTC. This yields the protein CASSQEGRDEQFF.